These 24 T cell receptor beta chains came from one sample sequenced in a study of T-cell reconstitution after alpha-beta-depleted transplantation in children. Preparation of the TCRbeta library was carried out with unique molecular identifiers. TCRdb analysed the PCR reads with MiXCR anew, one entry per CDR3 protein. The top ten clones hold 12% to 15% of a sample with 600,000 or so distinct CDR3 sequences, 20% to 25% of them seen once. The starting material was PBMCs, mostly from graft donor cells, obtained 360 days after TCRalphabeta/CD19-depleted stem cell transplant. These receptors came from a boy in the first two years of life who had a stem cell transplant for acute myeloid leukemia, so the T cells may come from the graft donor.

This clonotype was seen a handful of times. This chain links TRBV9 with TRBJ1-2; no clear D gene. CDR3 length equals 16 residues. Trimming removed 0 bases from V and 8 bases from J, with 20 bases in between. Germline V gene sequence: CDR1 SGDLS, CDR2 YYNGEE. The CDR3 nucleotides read TGTGCCAGCAGCGTAGCCCTGTGTGTGCCGGCGGGAGGCTACACCTTC. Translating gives CASSVALCVPAGGYTF.

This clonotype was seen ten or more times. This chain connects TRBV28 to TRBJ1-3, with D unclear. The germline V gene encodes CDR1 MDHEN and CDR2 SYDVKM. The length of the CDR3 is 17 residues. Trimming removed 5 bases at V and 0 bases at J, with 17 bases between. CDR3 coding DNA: TGTGCCAGCAGTCACCACTTTTCGGGTCTCTCTGGAAACACCATATATTTT. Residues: CASSHHFSGLSGNTIYF.

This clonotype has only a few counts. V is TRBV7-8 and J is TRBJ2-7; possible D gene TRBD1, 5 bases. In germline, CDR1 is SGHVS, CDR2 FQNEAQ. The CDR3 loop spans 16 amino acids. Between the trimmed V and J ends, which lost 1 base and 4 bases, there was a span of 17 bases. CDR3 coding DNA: TGTGCCAGCAGCTTAGTGGGATGGGGCACACCGTACGAGCAGTACGTC. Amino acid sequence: CASSLVGWGTPYEQYV.

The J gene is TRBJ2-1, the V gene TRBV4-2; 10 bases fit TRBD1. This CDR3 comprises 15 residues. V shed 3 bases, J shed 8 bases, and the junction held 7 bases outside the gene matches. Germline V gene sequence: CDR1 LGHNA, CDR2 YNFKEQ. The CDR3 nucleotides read TGTGCCAGCAGCCACGGGACAGGGGTTAAGGATGAGCAGTTCTTC. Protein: CASSHGTGVKDEQFF.

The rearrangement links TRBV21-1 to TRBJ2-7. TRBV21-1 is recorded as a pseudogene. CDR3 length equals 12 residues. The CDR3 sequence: CASSKAWREQYV. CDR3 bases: TGTGCCAGCAGCAAGGCTTGGCGCGAGCAGTACGTC.

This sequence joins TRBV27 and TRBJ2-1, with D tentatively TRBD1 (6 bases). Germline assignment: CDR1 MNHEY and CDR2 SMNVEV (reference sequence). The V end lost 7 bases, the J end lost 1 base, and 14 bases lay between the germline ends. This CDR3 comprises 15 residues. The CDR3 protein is CASNSRTDSYNEQFF. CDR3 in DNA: TGTGCCAGCAATTCACGGACAGATTCCTACAATGAGCAGTTCTTC.

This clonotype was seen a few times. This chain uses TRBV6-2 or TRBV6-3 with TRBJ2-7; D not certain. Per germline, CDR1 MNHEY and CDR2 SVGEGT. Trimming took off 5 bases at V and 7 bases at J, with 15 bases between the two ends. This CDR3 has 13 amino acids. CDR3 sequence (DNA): TGTGCCAGCAGTAGACCGATTCAGCCGGAGCAGTACTTC. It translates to CASSRPIQPEQYF.

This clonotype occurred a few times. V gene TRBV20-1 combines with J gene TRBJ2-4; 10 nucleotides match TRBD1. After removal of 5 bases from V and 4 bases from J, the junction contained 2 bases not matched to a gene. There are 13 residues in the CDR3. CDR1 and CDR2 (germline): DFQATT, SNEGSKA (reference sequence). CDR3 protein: CSALDRGKNIQYF. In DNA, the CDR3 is TGCAGTGCTCTGGACAGGGGGAAAAACATTCAGTACTTC.

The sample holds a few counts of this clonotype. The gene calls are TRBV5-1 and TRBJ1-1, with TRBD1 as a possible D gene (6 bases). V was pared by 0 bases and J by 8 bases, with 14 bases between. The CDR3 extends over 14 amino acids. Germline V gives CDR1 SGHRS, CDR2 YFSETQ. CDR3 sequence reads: CASSLGMGADEAFF. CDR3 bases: TGCGCCAGCAGCTTGGGAATGGGGGCAGACGAAGCTTTCTTT.

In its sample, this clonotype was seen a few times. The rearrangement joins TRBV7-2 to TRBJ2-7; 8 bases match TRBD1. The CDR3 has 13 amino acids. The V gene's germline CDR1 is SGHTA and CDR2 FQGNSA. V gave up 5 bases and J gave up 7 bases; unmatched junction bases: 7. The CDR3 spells CASSPRTGQEQYV. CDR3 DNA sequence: TGTGCCAGCAGCCCCCGGACAGGGCAGGAGCAGTACGTC.

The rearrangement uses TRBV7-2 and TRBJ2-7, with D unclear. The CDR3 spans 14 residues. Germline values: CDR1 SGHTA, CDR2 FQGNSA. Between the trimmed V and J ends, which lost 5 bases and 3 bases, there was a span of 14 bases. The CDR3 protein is CASSPEWADYEQYF. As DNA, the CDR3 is TGTGCCAGCAGCCCCGAGTGGGCTGACTACGAGCAGTACTTC.

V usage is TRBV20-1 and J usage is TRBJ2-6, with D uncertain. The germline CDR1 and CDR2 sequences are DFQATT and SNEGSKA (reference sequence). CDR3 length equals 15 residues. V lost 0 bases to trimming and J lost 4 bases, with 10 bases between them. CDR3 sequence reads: CSARDSQTGANVLTF. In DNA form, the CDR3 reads TGCAGTGCTAGAGATTCCCAGACCGGGGCCAACGTCCTGACTTTC.

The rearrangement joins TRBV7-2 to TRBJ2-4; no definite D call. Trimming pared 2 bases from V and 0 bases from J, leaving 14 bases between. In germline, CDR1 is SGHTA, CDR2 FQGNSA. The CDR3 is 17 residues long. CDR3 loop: CASSLLRQYEAKNIQYF. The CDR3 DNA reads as TGTGCCAGCAGCTTATTGCGGCAGTATGAAGCCAAAAACATTCAGTACTTC.

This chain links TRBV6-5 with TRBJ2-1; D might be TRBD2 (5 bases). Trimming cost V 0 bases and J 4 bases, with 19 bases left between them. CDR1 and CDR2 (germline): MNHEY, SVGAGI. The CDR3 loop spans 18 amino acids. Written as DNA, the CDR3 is TGTGCCAGCAGTTACTCGGCGCTAGCAGTCCCCCAGTACAATGAGCAGTTCTTC. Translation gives CASSYSALAVPQYNEQFF.

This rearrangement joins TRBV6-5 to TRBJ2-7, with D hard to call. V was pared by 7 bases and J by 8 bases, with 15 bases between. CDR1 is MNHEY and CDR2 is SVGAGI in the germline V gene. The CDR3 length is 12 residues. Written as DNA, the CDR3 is TGTGCCAGCACCTCACCTTATCAGAAGCAGTACTTC. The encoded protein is CASTSPYQKQYF.

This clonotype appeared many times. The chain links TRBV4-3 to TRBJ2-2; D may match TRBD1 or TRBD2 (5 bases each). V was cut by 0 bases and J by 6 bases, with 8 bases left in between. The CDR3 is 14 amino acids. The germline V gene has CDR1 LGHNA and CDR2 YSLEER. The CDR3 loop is CASSQDTGPGELFF. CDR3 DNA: TGCGCCAGCAGCCAAGATACGGGGCCCGGGGAGCTGTTTTTT.

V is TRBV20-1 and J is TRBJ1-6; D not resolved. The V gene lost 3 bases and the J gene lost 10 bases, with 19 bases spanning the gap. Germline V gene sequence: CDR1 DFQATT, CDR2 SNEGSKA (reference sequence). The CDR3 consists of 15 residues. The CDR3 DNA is TGCAGTGCTAGGTTGCCCGGCGGAGGGAACTCACCCCTCCACTTT. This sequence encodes CSARLPGGGNSPLHF.

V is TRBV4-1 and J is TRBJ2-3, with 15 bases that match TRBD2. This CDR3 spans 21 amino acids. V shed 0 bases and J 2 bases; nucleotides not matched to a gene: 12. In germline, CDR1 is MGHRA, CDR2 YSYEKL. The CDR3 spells CASSQDPGLAGGPGLTDTQYF. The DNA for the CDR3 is TGCGCCAGCAGCCAAGACCCCGGACTAGCGGGGGGGCCTGGGCTCACAGATACGCAGTATTTT.

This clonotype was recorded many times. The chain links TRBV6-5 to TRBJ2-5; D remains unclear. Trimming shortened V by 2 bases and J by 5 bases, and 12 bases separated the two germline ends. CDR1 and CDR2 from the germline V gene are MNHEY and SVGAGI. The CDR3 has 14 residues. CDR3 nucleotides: TGTGCCAGCAGTTACCTAGGGCAGACGGAGACCCAGTACTTC. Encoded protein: CASSYLGQTETQYF.

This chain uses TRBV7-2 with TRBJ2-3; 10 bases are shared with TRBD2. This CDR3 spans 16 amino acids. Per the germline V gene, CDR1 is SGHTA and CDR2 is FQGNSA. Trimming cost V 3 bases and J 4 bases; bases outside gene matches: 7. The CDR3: CASSFVLAGTSDTQYF. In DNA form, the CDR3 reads TGTGCCAGCAGCTTTGTACTAGCGGGGACCTCAGATACGCAGTATTTT.

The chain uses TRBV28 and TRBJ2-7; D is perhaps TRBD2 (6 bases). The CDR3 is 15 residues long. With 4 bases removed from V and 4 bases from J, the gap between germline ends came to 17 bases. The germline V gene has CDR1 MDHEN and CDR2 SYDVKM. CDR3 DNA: TGTGCCAGCAGTTCCACTAGCTCCAGTTGGTACGAGCAGTACGTC. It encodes CASSSTSSSWYEQYV.

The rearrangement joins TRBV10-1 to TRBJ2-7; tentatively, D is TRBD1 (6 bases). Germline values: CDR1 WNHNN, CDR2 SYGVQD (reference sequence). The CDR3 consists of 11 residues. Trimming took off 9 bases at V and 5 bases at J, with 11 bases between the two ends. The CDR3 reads CARRRGNEQYV. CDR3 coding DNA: TGCGCCAGACGTAGGGGGAACGAGCAGTACGTC.

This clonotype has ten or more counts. DNA for the CDR3: TGCAGTGTAAGGGCAGAGCGGGAGCAGTTCTTC. Translated: CSVRAEREQFF. The rearrangement links TRBV20-1 to TRBJ2-1, with D possibly matching TRBD2 (5 bases). There are 11 residues in the CDR3. V lost 7 bases, J lost 10 bases, and 14 bases lay in between. Germline lookup yields CDR1 DFQATT and CDR2 SNEGSKA (reference sequence).

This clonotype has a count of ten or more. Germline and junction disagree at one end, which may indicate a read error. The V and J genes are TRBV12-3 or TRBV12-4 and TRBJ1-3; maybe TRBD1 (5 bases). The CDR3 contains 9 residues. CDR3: CASSPPWGF. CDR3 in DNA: TGTGCCAGCAGTCCTCCTTGGGGCTTT.